The count of the clone carrying this T cell receptor (beta chain) is one. Its matching antigen is unknown. The assay was immunoSEQ multiplex PCR, and TCRdb's table has in-frame clones only and misses some. This sample has roughly 110,000 clones; roughly nine tenths occur once, and the top ten carry roughly 4.3%. The ends were cut back, 0 bases at V and 6 bases at J, with 6 bases in the middle. The length of the CDR3 is 12 residues. The germline CDR1 and CDR2 sequences are ENHRY and SYGVKD. These data come from a study of T cell responses to AZD1222 COVID-19 vaccine. Across the whole study: Second-dose intervals of approximately 4 or approximately 12 weeks were pooled.

Study-wide points: Sampling that yielded the repertoires occurred only after the peak T cell response. Clonal diversity may have been underestimated, and the donors were mostly white British, with more females than males.

V gene TRBV10-3 combines with J gene TRBJ2-7, with D unclear. This sequence originates from an adult in good health. The input for sequencing was peripheral blood, taken on day 0 of AZD1222 vaccination. The CDR3 nucleotides read TGTGCCATCAGTGAGTCCGGGTTCGAGCAGTACTTC. Its protein is CAISESGFEQYF.